This T cell receptor beta chain is drawn from a study of CD4 T cells in relation to SARS-CoV-2 and coronaviruses. Study-wide points: Each donor contributed either pre-pandemic or post-infection samples, not both. SARS-CoV-2-driven expansion was significantly weaker in crossreactive than monoreactive clones.

This table comes from immunoSEQ multiplex PCR, and its TCRdb copy is limited to in-frame clones, with some not included. Here the sample spans around 15,000 clones, around 82% being singletons. CD4+ T cells from unexposed donors were obtained before the COVID-19 pandemic (2011-2018). The cells were cultured for approximately 10 days before CD4+ T cells were isolated. Testing used SARS-CoV-2 S/N and four cold-coronavirus spikes on unexposed-donor CD4+ T cells, cells permitting. In its sample, this clone was seen a few times. Its antigen remains unidentified. The CDR3 runs to 10 residues. Germline V gene sequence: CDR1 MNHNY, CDR2 SVGAGI (reference sequence). The V gene lost 10 bases and the J gene lost 9 bases, with 10 bases spanning the gap.

The chain is built from TRBV6-6 and TRBJ1-3; no reliable D call. What was sequenced was CD4+ T cells from PBMCs, cultured in vitro. The sequence came from a human donor in good health. CDR3 sequence (DNA): TGTGCCACCCGGAAAGGCACCATATATTTT. It encodes CATRKGTIYF.